This TCR beta chain was documented in a study of blood T cell repertoires in COVID-19. Original processing notes: Amplification from reference gene primers served as the basis for estimated nucleated cell counts. Profiled with immunoSEQ multiplex PCR; TCRdb holds only in-frame clones, not every one. V and J calls and clone size follow that table, whereas D and trimming were derived from the DNA. This sample has 100,000 or so clones, with 80% found just once. The CDR3 extends over 14 amino acids. CDR1 and CDR2 from the germline V gene are LGHDT and YNNKEL (reference sequence). V shed 6 bases and J shed 3 bases, with 12 bases lying between them.

The rearrangement links TRBV3-1 (or the pseudogene TRBV3-2) to TRBJ2-1; D gene unclear. Sequencing input: peripheral blood. This TCR derives from a human donor in a cohort sampled during active COVID-19. The DNA for the CDR3 is TGTGCCAGCAGTCACGTGGCAGTCTACAATGAGCAGTTCTTC. Its protein product is CASSHVAVYNEQFF.